Listed here is a single T cell receptor beta chain. The sample belongs to a study of blood T cell repertoires in COVID-19. V was cut by 5 bases and J by 4 bases, with 14 bases left in between. The CDR3 runs 14 residues. Germline CDR1 reads LNHDA; CDR2 reads SQIVND (reference sequence). As processed by the authors: How many nucleated cells were present was estimated from reference gene primer amplification. The table came from immunoSEQ multiplex PCR; TCRdb's copy has only in-frame clones and leaves some out. For V, J and clone size, that table is used; D and trimming come from the DNA. The data hold approximately 240,000 clones, with about 86% observed a single time.

The sample was peripheral blood. The TCR originated in a young woman who had recovered from COVID-19. This sequence joins TRBV19 and TRBJ1-1, with D perhaps TRBD1 (6 bases). The DNA of the CDR3 is TGTGCCAGTAGTGCGGGGGGCGCCGGCACTGAAGCTTTCTTT. It is translated as CASSAGGAGTEAFF. The variable domain in full, completed from reference TRBV19 and TRBJ1-1, reads DGGITQSPKYLFRKEGQNVTLSCEQNLNHDAMYWYRQDPGQGLRLIYYSQIVNDFQKGDIAEGYSVSREKKESFPLTVTSAQKNPTAFYLCASSAGGAGTEAFFGQGTRLTVV.